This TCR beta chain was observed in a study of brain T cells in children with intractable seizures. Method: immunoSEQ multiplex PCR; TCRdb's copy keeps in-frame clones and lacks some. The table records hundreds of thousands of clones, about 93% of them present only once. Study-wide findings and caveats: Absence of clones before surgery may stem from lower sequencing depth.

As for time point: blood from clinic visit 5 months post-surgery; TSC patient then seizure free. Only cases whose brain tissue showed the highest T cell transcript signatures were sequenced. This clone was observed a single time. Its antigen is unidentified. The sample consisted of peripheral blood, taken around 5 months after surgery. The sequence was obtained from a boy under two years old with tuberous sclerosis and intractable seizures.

CDR3 bases: TGTGCCAGCAGCTTAGAAGACATGTACAATGAGCAGTTCTTC. This sequence encodes CASSLEDMYNEQFF. The chain joins TRBV11-1 to TRBJ2-1; the D is unclear. Germline CDR1 is SGHAT and CDR2 is FQDESV (reference sequence). This CDR3 has 14 amino acids. Trimming removed 1 base at V and 4 bases at J, with 8 bases between.